Shown below are 7 T cell receptor beta chains from a single sample sequenced in a study of response to subunit inactivated influenza vaccine. TCRdb reanalysed the RT-PCR reads using MiXCR and keeps one entry per CDR3 protein. The table has around 500,000 distinct CDR3 sequences, approximately 11% seen once. Material: PBMCs from blood, obtained more than 35 days after vaccination. The receptor set was obtained from a man aged 50 to 59 who received an inactivated influenza vaccine.

This clonotype was counted only a few times. CDR3: CASSWGTGHTGELFF. In DNA form, the CDR3 reads TGTGCCAGCAGCTGGGGGACAGGCCACACCGGGGAGCTGTTTTTT. The chain combines TRBV5-6 with TRBJ2-2, with 8 bases lining up with TRBD1. J gave up 3 bases and V 3 bases, and 4 bases lay outside the gene matches. The CDR3 length is 15 residues. From germline, CDR1 is SGHDT and CDR2 YYEEEE.

This clonotype was seen more than once but under ten times. This chain uses TRBV5-1 with TRBJ2-1, with 10 nucleotides matching TRBD2. The length of the CDR3 is 16 residues. CDR1 and CDR2 from the germline V gene are SGHRS and YFSETQ. After removal of 3 bases from V and 5 bases from J, the junction contained 8 bases not matched to a gene. CDR3 nucleotides: TGCGCCAGCAGCTCGCTCCCGGGACTAGCGAACAATGAGCAGTTCTTC. Amino acids: CASSSLPGLANNEQFF.

At least ten counts were recorded for this clonotype. V usage is TRBV20-1 and J usage is TRBJ2-7; TRBD1 agrees at 7 bases. CDR3 length: 13 amino acids. Germline assignment: CDR1 DFQATT and CDR2 SNEGSKA (reference sequence). The trim removed 6 bases at V and 4 bases at J, leaving 9 bases unmatched. CDR3 residues: CSAGQVPRYEQYF. The DNA of the CDR3 is TGCAGTGCCGGACAGGTACCAAGGTACGAGCAGTACTTC.

This clonotype was picked up a small number of times. CDR3 nucleotide sequence: TGTGCCAGCAGCCAAGAGACAAGGGGGGGTGGCTACACCTTC. Its translation is CASSQETRGGGYTF. This chain uses TRBV3-1 with TRBJ1-2; TRBD1 is a possible D gene (6 bases). Germline V gene lookup returns CDR1 LGHDT and CDR2 YNNKEL (reference sequence). V lost 0 bases and J 7 bases, leaving 12 bases between the germline ends. The CDR3 has 14 amino acids.

This clonotype turned up a few times. The chain carries TRBV4-3 and TRBJ2-7; D gene ambiguous. Deletions cut 1 base from V and 0 bases from J, with 10 bases between. The CDR3 runs to 15 residues. Germline loops: CDR1 LGHNA, CDR2 YSLEER. The CDR3 DNA reads TGCGCCAGCAGCCAAGCTTTTAGGAGCTCCTACGAGCAGTACTTC. As protein: CASSQAFRSSYEQYF.

The V call is TRBV7-9, the J call TRBJ2-1; no clear D gene. Trimming cost V 1 base and J 10 bases, with 11 bases left between them. Germline V CDR1 and CDR2: SEHNR, FQNEAQ (reference sequence). The CDR3 loop spans 13 amino acids. CDR3 loop: CASSLGPGGEQFF. The CDR3 region has the DNA TGTGCCAGCAGCTTAGGCCCCGGTGGGGAGCAGTTCTTC.

This clonotype was detected ten times or more. The V call is TRBV7-9, the J call TRBJ2-1, with TRBD2 matching over 11 bases. Germline V gene sequence: CDR1 SEHNR, CDR2 FQNEAQ (reference sequence). The CDR3 sequence is 17 residues long. Trimming at V came to 1 base and at J to 3 bases, leaving 5 bases not matched to a gene. The CDR3 protein is CASSLGKLAGDYNEQFF. The CDR3 DNA is TGTGCCAGCAGCTTAGGTAAACTAGCGGGAGACTACAATGAGCAGTTCTTC. The variable domain in full, with the rest retrieved from reference TRBV7-9 and TRBJ2-1, is DTGVSQNPRHKITKRGQNVTFRCDPISEHNRLYWYRQTLGQGPEFLTYFQNEAQLEKSRLLSDRFSAERPKGSFSTLEIQRTEQGDSAMYLCASSLGKLAGDYNEQFFGPGTRLTVL.